The T cell receptor beta chain under discussion was sequenced for a study of control samples from healthy donors and cancer patients. With 4 bases removed from V and 3 bases from J, the gap between germline ends came to 16 bases. Germline loops: CDR1 SGHVS, CDR2 FQNEAQ. The CDR3 runs to 17 residues. Profiled with immunoSEQ multiplex PCR; TCRdb holds only in-frame clones, not every one. The sample lists roughly 54,000 clones; approximately 96% were seen once. The clonotype comes from a woman between 25 and 40 years old in good health. The specimen was blood. J is TRBJ1-6 and V is TRBV7-8, with D tentatively TRBD1 (5 bases). The CDR3 coding sequence is TGTGCCAGCAGCTCGCTTCCAAAGCAGGGCTATAATTCACCCCTCCACTTT. Its translation is CASSSLPKQGYNSPLHF.